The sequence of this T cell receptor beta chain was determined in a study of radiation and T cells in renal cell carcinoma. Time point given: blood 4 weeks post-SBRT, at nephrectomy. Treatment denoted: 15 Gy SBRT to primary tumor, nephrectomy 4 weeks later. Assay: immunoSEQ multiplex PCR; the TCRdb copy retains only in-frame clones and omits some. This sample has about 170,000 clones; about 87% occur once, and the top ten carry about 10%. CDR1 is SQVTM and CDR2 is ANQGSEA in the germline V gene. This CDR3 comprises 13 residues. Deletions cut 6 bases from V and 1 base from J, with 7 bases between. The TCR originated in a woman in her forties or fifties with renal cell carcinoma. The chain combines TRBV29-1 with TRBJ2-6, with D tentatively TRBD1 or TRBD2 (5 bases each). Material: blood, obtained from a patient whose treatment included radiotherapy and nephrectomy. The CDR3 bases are TGCAGCGTCAGGGAGTCTGGGGCCAACGTCCTGACTTTC. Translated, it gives CSVRESGANVLTF.